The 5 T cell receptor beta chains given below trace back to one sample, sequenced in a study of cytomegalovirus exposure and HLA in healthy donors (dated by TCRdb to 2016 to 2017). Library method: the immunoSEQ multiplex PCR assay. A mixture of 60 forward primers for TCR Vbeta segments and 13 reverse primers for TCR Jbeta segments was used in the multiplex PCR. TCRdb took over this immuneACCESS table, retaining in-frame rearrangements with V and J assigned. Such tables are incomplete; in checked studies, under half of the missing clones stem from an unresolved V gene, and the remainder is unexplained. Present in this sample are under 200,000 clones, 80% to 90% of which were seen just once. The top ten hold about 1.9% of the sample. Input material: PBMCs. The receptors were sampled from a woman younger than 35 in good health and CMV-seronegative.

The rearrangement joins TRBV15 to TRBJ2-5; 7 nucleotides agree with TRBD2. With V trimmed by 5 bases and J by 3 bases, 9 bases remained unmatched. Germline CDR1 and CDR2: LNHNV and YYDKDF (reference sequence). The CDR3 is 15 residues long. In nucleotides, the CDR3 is TGTGCCACCAGCTACCGACTAGCTACGGAAGAGACCCAGTACTTC. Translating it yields CATSYRLATEETQYF.

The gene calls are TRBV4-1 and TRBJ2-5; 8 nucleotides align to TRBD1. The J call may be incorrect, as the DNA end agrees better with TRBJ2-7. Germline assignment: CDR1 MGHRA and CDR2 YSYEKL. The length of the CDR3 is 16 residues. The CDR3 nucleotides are TGCGCCAGCAGCCAAGTGGGGACAGGAGGGTCCTACGAGCAGTACTTC. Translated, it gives CASSQVGTGGSYEQYF.

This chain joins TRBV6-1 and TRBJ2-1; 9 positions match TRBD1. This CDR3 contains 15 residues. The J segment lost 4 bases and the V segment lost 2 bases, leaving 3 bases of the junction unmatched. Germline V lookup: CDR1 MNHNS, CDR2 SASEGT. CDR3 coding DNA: TGTGCCAGCAGTGAACGGACAGGGGATTACAATGAGCAGTTCTTC. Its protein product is CASSERTGDYNEQFF.

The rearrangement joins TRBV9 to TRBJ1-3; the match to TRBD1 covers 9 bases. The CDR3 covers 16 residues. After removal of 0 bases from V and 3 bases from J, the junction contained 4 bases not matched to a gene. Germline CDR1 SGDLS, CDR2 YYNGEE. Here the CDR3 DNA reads TGTGCCAGCAGCGTAGACGGACAGGGGCTTGGAAACACCATATATTTT. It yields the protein CASSVDGQGLGNTIYF. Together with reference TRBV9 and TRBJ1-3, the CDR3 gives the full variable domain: DSGVTQTPKHLITATGQRVTLRCSPRSGDLSVYWYQQSLDQGLQFLIQYYNGEERAKGNILERFSAQQFPDLHSELNLSSLELGDSALYFCASSVDGQGLGNTIYFGEGSWLTVV.

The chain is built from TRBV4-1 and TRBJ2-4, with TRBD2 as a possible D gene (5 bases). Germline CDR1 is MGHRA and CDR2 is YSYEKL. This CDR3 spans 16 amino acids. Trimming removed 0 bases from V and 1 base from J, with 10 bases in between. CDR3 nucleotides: TGCGCCAGCAGCCAAGAATCGTCGGGGGCCAAAAACATTCAGTACTTC. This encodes CASSQESSGAKNIQYF.